Reported below is one T cell receptor beta chain. The data belong to a study of blood T cell repertoires in COVID-19. Overall study: Nucleic acid was either cDNA or gDNA, and it came from T cells, B-cell-depleted T cells, or PBMCs.

The CDR3 extends over 14 amino acids. Trimming took 0 bases from V and 7 from J, leaving 10 bases between them. Germline lookup yields CDR1 MNHNY and CDR2 SVGAGI (reference sequence). This table comes from immunoSEQ multiplex PCR, and its TCRdb copy is limited to in-frame clones, with some not included. The data hold 200,000 to 250,000 clones, with roughly 88% observed a single time. This clonotype was sampled from a man of 80 years or more with acute or convalescent COVID-19. The V and J genes are TRBV6-6 and TRBJ1-5, with D possibly being TRBD1 (5 bases). Source material: peripheral blood. The CDR3 protein is CASSYSGGGQPQHF. The CDR3 DNA sequence: TGTGCCAGCAGTTACTCGGGGGGGGGACAGCCCCAGCATTTT.